The T cell receptor (beta chain) described here comes from a study of cytomegalovirus exposure and HLA in healthy donors. Study-wide results and limits: The tendency of first-cohort TCR clusters to co-occur in the roughly 130 validation repertoires emerged from a later analysis. There were 150 to 200 TCR beta chains listed as cytomegalovirus-associated. Confirmation was obtained in vitro that a few CMV-associated chains are specific for CMV antigens.

The germline V and J ends were trimmed by 0 bases and 9 bases, with 10 bases remaining between them. The CDR3 covers 14 residues. CDR1 is SGHRS, CDR2 YFSETQ, per germline. Assay: immunoSEQ multiplex PCR; the TCRdb copy retains only in-frame clones and omits some. The sample holds tens of thousands of clones, 80% to 85% seen once. As to this clone: Its antigen is not known.

The donors were part of the validation cohort of 120 subjects. That cohort was separate from the first cohort, which comprised some 670 subjects. V usage is TRBV5-1 and J usage is TRBJ1-6, with a weak D call TRBD1 (5 bases). The sequence was collected from a young woman in good health and CMV-seropositive. The source material was PBMCs. CDR3 residues: CASSLVQGGSPLHF. CDR3 coding DNA: TGCGCCAGCAGCTTGGTTCAGGGTGGTTCACCCCTCCACTTT.